The 14 T cell receptor beta chains given below trace back to one sample, sequenced in a study of blood T cell repertoires in COVID-19. Here immunoSEQ multiplex PCR was the method, and the copy in TCRdb shows in-frame clones only, minus some. The data hold some 300,000 clones, with around 92% observed a single time. Sequences were obtained from PBMCs or T cells enriched from blood (not recorded which). These receptors originate from a woman in her forties or fifties who had been exposed to COVID-19.

The V gene is TRBV5-6, the J gene TRBJ1-2; D unclear. The ends were cut back, 0 bases at V and 0 bases at J, with 12 bases in the middle. The germline V gene has CDR1 SGHDT and CDR2 YYEEEE. The CDR3 extends over 16 amino acids. CDR3 bases: TGTGCCAGCAGCTTGGTTTCAGGATTCACTAACTATGGCTACACCTTC. Protein: CASSLVSGFTNYGYTF.

The chain carries TRBV2 and TRBJ2-7; 7 bases agree with TRBD1. This CDR3 contains 14 residues. V dropped 7 bases and J dropped 2; count of bases not matched to a gene: 8. Germline-derived CDR1 and CDR2 are SNHLY and FYNNEI. CDR3: CASKYWTGTYEQYF. CDR3 DNA sequence: TGTGCCAGCAAGTATTGGACAGGAACCTACGAGCAGTACTTC.

The chain carries TRBV12-3 or TRBV12-4 and TRBJ1-4; D gene uncertain. V shed 3 bases and J shed 4 bases, with 3 bases lying between them. This CDR3 is 12 amino acids long. CDR3 in amino acids: CASSFFNEKLFF. In nucleotides, the CDR3 is TGTGCCAGCAGTTTCTTTAATGAAAAACTGTTTTTT.

The chain carries TRBV19 and TRBJ2-3; TRBD2 aligns across 7 bases. V lost 6 bases, J lost 4 bases, and 4 bases stayed unmatched. The CDR3 length is 13 residues. Germline CDR1 LNHDA, CDR2 SQIVND (reference sequence). The CDR3 here is CASRRGVADTQYF. DNA for the CDR3: TGTGCCAGTAGACGGGGGGTGGCAGATACGCAGTATTTT.

V usage is TRBV21-1 and J usage is TRBJ1-2. TRBV21-1 is a pseudogene locus. This CDR3 has 16 residues. Written as DNA, the CDR3 is TGTGCCAGCAGCCTTTTTGGAGGGCAAGCTAACTATGGCTACACCTTC. Translated, it gives CASSLFGGQANYGYTF.

The rearrangement links TRBV3-1 (or the pseudogene TRBV3-2) to TRBJ1-2; 9 nucleotides align to TRBD1. The germline gives CDR1 LGHDT, CDR2 YNNKEL (reference sequence). The CDR3 length is 16 residues. J gave up 2 bases and V 6 bases, and 10 bases lay outside the gene matches. As DNA, the CDR3 is TGTGCCAGCAGTCTACAGGGGGCCGGTCGGAACTATGGCTACACCTTC. It translates to CASSLQGAGRNYGYTF.

The chain uses TRBV19 and TRBJ2-3; perhaps TRBD2 as D (7 bases). This CDR3 spans 15 amino acids. Germline loops: CDR1 LNHDA, CDR2 SQIVND (reference sequence). With 3 bases removed from V and 2 bases from J, the gap between germline ends came to 12 bases. The CDR3 region has the DNA TGTGCCAGTAGTATGCGGGGGCGCGACACAGATACGCAGTATTTT. Translation gives CASSMRGRDTDTQYF.

The chain recombines TRBV28 with TRBJ2-7; 10 bases are a match to TRBD1. The CDR3 extends over 13 amino acids. Germline values: CDR1 MDHEN, CDR2 SYDVKM. The junction had 6 bases not matched to a gene; V was cut back by 9 bases and J by 4 bases. Here the CDR3 reads CASWTGGMYEQYF. CDR3 DNA sequence: TGTGCCAGTTGGACAGGGGGTATGTACGAGCAGTACTTC.

The chain joins TRBV30 to TRBJ1-3, with D perhaps TRBD1 (5 bases). CDR1 and CDR2 from the germline V gene are GTSNPN and SVGIG (reference sequence). V was cut by 2 bases and J by 4 bases, with 15 bases left in between. The CDR3 consists of 15 residues. CDR3 in amino acids: CAWSYTAGFGNTIYF. The CDR3 nucleotides read TGTGCCTGGAGTTATACGGCAGGGTTCGGAAACACCATATATTTT.

V and J are TRBV7-2 and TRBJ2-3; D remains unclear. Germline CDR1 is SGHTA and CDR2 is FQGNSA. Trimming stripped 5 bases from V and 0 bases from J, with 12 bases between. This CDR3 comprises 15 residues. The CDR3 is CASSPSIRSTDTQYF. The CDR3 nucleotides are TGTGCCAGCAGCCCTTCTATCCGGAGCACAGATACGCAGTATTTT. Drawing the rest from reference TRBV7-2 and TRBJ2-3, the complete variable domain is GAGVSQSPSNKVTEKGKDVELRCDPISGHTALYWYRQSLGQGLEFLIYFQGNSAPDKSGLPSDRFSAERTGGSVSTLTIQRTQQEDSAVYLCASSPSIRSTDTQYFGPGTRLTVL.

The genes are TRBV9 and TRBJ2-2; D is unresolved. Trimming shortened V by 4 bases and J by 2 bases, and 12 bases separated the two germline ends. Germline V gene lookup returns CDR1 SGDLS and CDR2 YYNGEE. The CDR3 extends over 15 amino acids. The CDR3 loop reads CASSLYGGNTGELFF. In nucleotides, the CDR3 is TGTGCCAGCAGCTTATACGGCGGTAACACCGGGGAGCTGTTTTTT.

The chain has TRBV7-6 and TRBJ2-2; TRBD1 agrees at 9 bases. Germline values: CDR1 SGHVS, CDR2 FNYEAQ. CDR3 length: 15 residues. V lost 6 bases and J lost 3; bases outside the gene matches: 5. Here the CDR3 DNA reads TGTGCCAGCAGACCAAGGACAGGGGACACCGGGGAGCTGTTTTTT. It encodes CASRPRTGDTGELFF.

The chain joins TRBV5-1 to TRBJ1-1, with 7 nucleotides matching TRBD1. Germline V CDR1 and CDR2: SGHRS, YFSETQ. This CDR3 contains 15 residues. V shed 1 base, J shed 6 bases, and the junction held 9 bases outside the gene matches. The CDR3 is CASSLSRDRSSEAFF. The CDR3 region has the DNA TGCGCCAGCAGCTTGTCCAGGGACAGATCGTCTGAAGCTTTCTTT.

The chain joins TRBV28 to TRBJ1-5; possible D gene TRBD1, 5 bases. Germline assignment: CDR1 MDHEN and CDR2 SYDVKM. V shed 6 bases and J shed 2 bases, with 14 bases lying between them. This CDR3 spans 15 amino acids. CDR3 sequence (DNA): TGTGCCAGCAGGTCGGGAGGGGTTGGCAATCAGCCCCAGCATTTT. It is translated as CASRSGGVGNQPQHF.